This T cell receptor (beta chain) came from a study of cytomegalovirus exposure and HLA in healthy donors. Study context: Assignment to the Caucasian-associated ancestry cluster applied to 81% of the approximately 400 genotyped donors.

PCR primers comprised 60 Vbeta and 13 Jbeta primers. Assay: immunoSEQ multiplex PCR; the TCRdb copy retains only in-frame clones and omits some. Counted here are 100,000 or so clones, roughly four fifths occurring once; the ten biggest clones make up 11% to 15%. The trim removed 5 bases at V and 0 bases at J, leaving 17 bases unmatched. CDR3 length: 19 amino acids. CDR1 is LNHDA and CDR2 is SQIVND in the germline V gene (reference sequence). Donors had nominal health at sampling but likely had unrecorded immune exposures. Specimen: PBMCs. This sequence was found in a male donor in good health and CMV-seropositive. The chain combines TRBV19 with TRBJ1-1, with TRBD1 identical over 8 bases. The CDR3 region is CASSSGQGFISSLNTEAFF. In nucleotides, the CDR3 is TGTGCCAGTAGTTCCGGACAGGGTTTTATCTCCAGTCTGAACACTGAAGCTTTCTTT. The entire variable domain, with the rest obtained from reference TRBV19 and TRBJ1-1, is as follows: DGGITQSPKYLFRKEGQNVTLSCEQNLNHDAMYWYRQDPGQGLRLIYYSQIVNDFQKGDIAEGYSVSREKKESFPLTVTSAQKNPTAFYLCASSSGQGFISSLNTEAFFGQGTRLTVV.